The 22 T cell receptor beta chains below all came from one sample that was sequenced in a study of cytomegalovirus exposure and HLA in healthy donors. A multiplex PCR was run with 60 Vbeta primers and 13 Jbeta primers. The assay was immunoSEQ multiplex PCR, and TCRdb's table has in-frame clones only and misses some. The top ten hold roughly 4% of the sample, which has under 170,000 clones, roughly 83% seen once. Sequences were obtained from PBMCs. Source of these receptors: a human donor in good health.

The chain recombines TRBV4-2 with TRBJ1-4, with TRBD1 matching 8 bases. The CDR3 length is 15 residues. Germline loops: CDR1 LGHNA, CDR2 YNFKEQ. The V segment lost 4 bases and the J segment 3 bases; nucleotides outside the gene matches: 4. Here the CDR3 DNA reads TGTGCCAGCAGCCTATCGACAGGGGCTAATGAAAAACTGTTTTTT. Translated: CASSLSTGANEKLFF.

The chain has TRBV6-6 and TRBJ1-2; TRBD1 agrees at 9 bases. This CDR3 spans 13 amino acids. Germline values: CDR1 MNHNY, CDR2 SVGAGI (reference sequence). Unmatched junction bases numbered 5, after V lost 5 bases and J lost 7 bases. CDR3: CASSTDRGIGYTF. The CDR3 nucleotides are TGTGCCAGCAGTACGGACAGGGGAATTGGCTACACCTTC.

The chain combines TRBV4-2 with TRBJ2-3; 10 nucleotides align to TRBD2. Germline loops: CDR1 LGHNA, CDR2 YNFKEQ. This CDR3 spans 18 amino acids. The ends lost 0 bases at V and 4 bases at J; junction bases unmatched: 10. The CDR3 region has the DNA TGTGCCAGCAGCCAAGATCAAGCGGGAGGGCCTATATCAGATACGCAGTATTTT. Encoded protein: CASSQDQAGGPISDTQYF.

A few counts support this clone. V gene TRBV7-2 combines with J gene TRBJ2-2, with D possibly being TRBD1 (6 bases). The CDR3 is 16 amino acids. Deletions cut 1 base from V and 7 bases from J, with 16 bases between. Germline V gene data show CDR1 as SGHTA and CDR2 as FQGNSA. CDR3 sequence reads: CASSLVSGAQGGELFF. The CDR3 DNA reads as TGTGCCAGCAGCTTAGTATCAGGGGCGCAGGGCGGGGAGCTGTTTTTT.

The chain links TRBV28 to TRBJ1-5; TRBD1 is a possible D gene (6 bases). Trimming took off 2 bases at V and 3 bases at J, with 14 bases between the two ends. CDR1 is MDHEN and CDR2 is SYDVKM in the germline V gene. There are 16 residues in the CDR3. The CDR3 nucleotides read TGTGCCAGCAGTTTAACAGGGAATAGGGTCAATCAGCCCCAGCATTTT. Its translation is CASSLTGNRVNQPQHF.

The V call is TRBV14, the J call TRBJ2-1; 14 bases agree with TRBD2. V lost 4 bases to trimming and J lost 6 bases; unmatched junction nucleotides: 11. Germline CDR1 and CDR2: SGHDN and FVKESK. The CDR3 sequence is 18 residues long. This chain's CDR3 is CASSPPGLAGGRGNEQFF. The CDR3 DNA is TGTGCCAGCAGCCCACCAGGACTAGCGGGGGGTCGGGGCAATGAGCAGTTCTTC.

The chain couples TRBV7-6 to TRBJ2-3; 11 nucleotides agree with TRBD2. Losses at the gene ends were 5 bases for V and 5 bases for J; bases not matched to a gene: 3. Germline lookup yields CDR1 SGHVS and CDR2 FNYEAQ. The CDR3 length is 14 residues. The CDR3, as DNA: TGTGCCAGCAGCGGGACTAGCGGTCAAGATACGCAGTATTTT. Its protein product is CASSGTSGQDTQYF.

This chain connects TRBV7-9 to TRBJ2-7; 11 bases agree with TRBD1. The CDR3 is made up of 14 amino acids. CDR1 is SEHNR, CDR2 FQNEAQ, per germline (reference sequence). The V segment lost 5 bases and the J segment 3 bases; nucleotides outside the gene matches: 3. In DNA form, the CDR3 reads TGTGCCAGCAGCCAGGGGACAGGGGGCTACGAGCAGTACTTC. Translating gives CASSQGTGGYEQYF.

The chain has TRBV28 and TRBJ2-3, with 9 bases that match TRBD1. CDR1 and CDR2 from the germline V gene are MDHEN and SYDVKM. Losses at the gene ends were 5 bases for V and 4 bases for J; bases not matched to a gene: 16. The CDR3 length is 18 residues. The CDR3 here is CASSPRLGGTGTADTQYF. The CDR3 nucleotides read TGTGCCAGCAGTCCGCGTTTGGGCGGGACAGGGACGGCAGATACGCAGTATTTT.

The chain uses TRBV29-1 and TRBJ1-2, with a possible D match to TRBD1 (6 bases). The CDR3 covers 13 residues. In germline, CDR1 is SQVTM, CDR2 ANQGSEA. V gave up 6 bases and J gave up 8 bases, with 19 bases separating them. The DNA of the CDR3 is TGCAGCGTCCAAGAGAACAGGGAAGGGGGCTACACCTTC. This sequence encodes CSVQENREGGYTF.

The chain is built from TRBV20-1 and TRBJ1-2; D gene unclear. Per the germline V gene, CDR1 is DFQATT and CDR2 is SNEGSKA (reference sequence). This CDR3 is 10 amino acids long. The V gene lost 6 bases and the J gene lost 4 bases, with 6 bases spanning the gap. This CDR3 is CSADSYGYTF. For the CDR3, the DNA is TGCAGTGCAGACTCCTATGGCTACACCTTC.

This chain links TRBV28 with TRBJ2-1, with TRBD2 matching 8 bases. The CDR3 is made up of 15 amino acids. CDR1 MDHEN and CDR2 SYDVKM come from the germline V gene. Trimming at V came to 7 bases and at J to 7 bases, leaving 12 bases not matched to a gene. The CDR3 is CASTPGAGEGNEQFF. CDR3 coding DNA: TGTGCCAGCACCCCGGGAGCGGGAGAGGGGAATGAGCAGTTCTTC.

DNA for the CDR3: TGTGCCAGCAGCTTAGGGGCACCGAACACTGAAGCTTTCTTT. Amino acid sequence: CASSLGAPNTEAFF. The V and J genes are TRBV7-9 and TRBJ1-1; the D is unclear. The CDR3 is made up of 14 amino acids. In germline, CDR1 is SEHNR, CDR2 FQNEAQ (reference sequence). The V gene lost 1 base and the J gene lost 1 base, with 7 bases spanning the gap. The entire variable domain, with the rest obtained from reference TRBV7-9 and TRBJ1-1, is as follows: DTGVSQNPRHKITKRGQNVTFRCDPISEHNRLYWYRQTLGQGPEFLTYFQNEAQLEKSRLLSDRFSAERPKGSFSTLEIQRTEQGDSAMYLCASSLGAPNTEAFFGQGTRLTVV.

The chain links TRBV11-2 to TRBJ1-2; 7 bases are a match to TRBD1. Germline CDR1 and CDR2: SGHAT and FQNNGV. J gave up 13 bases and V 3 bases, and 17 bases lay outside the gene matches. CDR3 size: 15 residues. CDR3 in DNA: TGTGCCAGCAGCTTGAACAGGGGCTGGGCGGCTAGCCCCACCTTC. Translated, it gives CASSLNRGWAASPTF. Looking up the rest from reference TRBV11-2 and TRBJ1-2 gives the full variable domain: EAGVAQSPRYKIIEKRQSVAFWCNPISGHATLYWYQQILGQGPKLLIQFQNNGVVDDSQLPKDRFSAERLKGVDSTLKIQPAKLEDSAVYLCASSLNRGWAASPTFGSGTRLTVV.

This rearrangement joins TRBV30 to TRBJ1-2; 8 bases map to TRBD1. Germline V CDR1 and CDR2: GTSNPN, SVGIG (reference sequence). The junction had 0 bases not matched to a gene; V was cut back by 6 bases and J by 0 bases. There are 12 residues in the CDR3. The CDR3 region has the DNA TGTGCCTGCAGGGGGCCTAACTATGGCTACACCTTC. Translating gives CACRGPNYGYTF.

The V and J genes are TRBV10-3 and TRBJ2-7, with D tentatively TRBD1 (6 bases). The CDR3 is 14 amino acids. Germline V gives CDR1 ENHRY, CDR2 SYGVKD. V lost 5 bases to trimming and J lost 6 bases, with 17 bases between them. The CDR3 is CAISLRQEDGEQYF. The CDR3 DNA reads as TGTGCCATCAGTCTTCGACAGGAAGACGGCGAGCAGTACTTC.

DNA for the CDR3: TGTGCCAGCAGCCGGACAGGGGAGAATCAGCCCCAGCATTTT. Its translation: CASSRTGENQPQHF. V usage is TRBV5-4 and J usage is TRBJ1-5; 9 bases match TRBD1. From germline, CDR1 is SGHNT and CDR2 YYREEE (reference sequence). The CDR3 has 14 amino acids. Germline trimming cut 4 bases from V and 4 bases from J; bases unmatched to any gene: 3.

This clone appeared a few times. The V gene is TRBV6-5, the J gene TRBJ1-1; the match to TRBD1 covers 7 bases. V was pared by 0 bases and J by 5 bases, with 6 bases of the junction left unmatched. The CDR3 loop spans 15 amino acids. The germline V gene encodes CDR1 MNHEY and CDR2 SVGAGI. CDR3 bases: TGTGCCAGCAGTTACTCGCCGGACAGGATGACTGAAGCTTTCTTT. It specifies CASSYSPDRMTEAFF.

CDR3 sequence: CASGHWGRAPGYTF. The DNA for the CDR3 is TGTGCCAGCGGCCATTGGGGCAGGGCGCCCGGCTACACCTTC. The chain uses TRBV7-2 and TRBJ1-2, with D perhaps matching TRBD1 (5 bases). This CDR3 is built from 14 residues. The ends were cut back, 8 bases at V and 8 bases at J, with 21 bases in the middle. CDR1 and CDR2 (germline): SGHTA, FQGNSA.

V is TRBV7-2 and J is TRBJ2-2; D is uncertain. Germline assignment: CDR1 SGHTA and CDR2 FQGNSA. V dropped 3 bases and J dropped 7 bases, with 18 bases sitting between them. The length of the CDR3 is 16 residues. The chain's CDR3 is CASSFTGPGAGGELFF. In DNA, the CDR3 is TGTGCCAGCAGCTTCACCGGCCCCGGAGCTGGCGGGGAGCTGTTTTTT.

This clone occurred once. V gene TRBV5-1 combines with J gene TRBJ2-1; 7 nucleotides line up with TRBD2. The germline V gene encodes CDR1 SGHRS and CDR2 YFSETQ. CDR3 length equals 16 residues. J lost 5 bases, V lost 3 bases, and 11 bases had no gene match. CDR3 sequence reads: CASSYGGSLEHNEQFF. The CDR3 nucleotides read TGCGCCAGCAGCTATGGCGGGAGTTTGGAACACAATGAGCAGTTCTTC. The full variable domain, with the rest looked up from reference TRBV5-1 and TRBJ2-1, is KAGVTQTPRYLIKTRGQQVTLSCSPISGHRSVSWYQQTPGQGLQFLFEYFSETQRNKGNFPGRFSGRQFSNSRSEMNVSTLELGDSALYLCASSYGGSLEHNEQFFGPGTRLTVL.

The chain couples TRBV7-6 to TRBJ1-1; D might be TRBD1 (5 bases). CDR3 length equals 13 residues. Trimming removed 4 bases at V and 2 bases at J, with 8 bases between. In germline, CDR1 is SGHVS, CDR2 FNYEAQ. CDR3 residues: CASSSTVNTEAFF. In DNA form, the CDR3 reads TGTGCCAGCAGCTCGACAGTCAACACTGAAGCTTTCTTT. The whole variable domain, filled in from reference TRBV7-6 and TRBJ1-1, reads GAGVSQSPRYKVTKRGQDVALRCDPISGHVSLYWYRQALGQGPEFLTYFNYEAQQDKSGLPNDRFSAERPEGSISTLTIQRTEQRDSAMYRCASSSTVNTEAFFGQGTRLTVV.